This T cell receptor beta chain was recorded in a study of blood T cell repertoires in COVID-19. Generated by immunoSEQ multiplex PCR, the TCRdb table keeps only in-frame clones and is missing some. The table has some 300,000 clones, around 88% seen once. CDR1 is LNHNV and CDR2 is YYDKDF in the germline V gene (reference sequence). Trimming took 3 bases from V and 6 from J, leaving 12 bases between them. This CDR3 contains 15 residues. This chain connects TRBV15 to TRBJ1-6; D is possibly TRBD1 (5 bases). The clonotype originates from a woman in her 30s who had recovered from COVID-19. The specimen sequenced was peripheral blood. CDR3 sequence: CATSRERGGNSPLHF. The CDR3 nucleotides are TGTGCCACCAGCAGGGAACGGGGGGGTAATTCACCCCTCCACTTT. The variable domain in full, with the rest retrieved from reference TRBV15 and TRBJ1-6, is DAMVIQNPRYQVTQFGKPVTLSCSQTLNHNVMYWYQQKSSQAPKLLFHYYDKDFNNEADTPDNFQSRRPNTSFCFLDIRSPGLGDTAMYLCATSRERGGNSPLHFGNGTRLTVT.